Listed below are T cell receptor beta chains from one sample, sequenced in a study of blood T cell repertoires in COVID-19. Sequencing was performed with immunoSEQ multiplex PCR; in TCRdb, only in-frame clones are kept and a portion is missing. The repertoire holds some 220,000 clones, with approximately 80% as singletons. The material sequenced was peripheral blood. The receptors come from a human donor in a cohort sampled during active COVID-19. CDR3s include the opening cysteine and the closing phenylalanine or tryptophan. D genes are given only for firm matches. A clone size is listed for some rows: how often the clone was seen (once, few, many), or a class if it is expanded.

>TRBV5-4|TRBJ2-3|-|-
CASSSRSGGYTDTQYF
TGTGCCAGCAGCTCGCGGTCGGGGGGCTACACAGATACGCAGTATTTT
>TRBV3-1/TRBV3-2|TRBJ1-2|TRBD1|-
CASSPLGQGARGYTF
TGTGCCAGCAGCCCCCTCGGGCAGGGGGCGCGTGGCTACACCTTC
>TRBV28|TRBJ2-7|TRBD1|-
CASSVDRGRYEQYF
TGTGCCAGCAGTGTGGACAGGGGGAGGTACGAGCAGTACTTC
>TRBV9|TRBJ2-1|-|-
CASSVERREQFF
TGTGCCAGCAGCGTAGAACGGCGGGAGCAGTTCTTC
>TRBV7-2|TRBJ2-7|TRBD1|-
CASSSDRGVYEQYF
TGTGCCAGCAGCTCCGACAGGGGAGTCTACGAGCAGTACTTC
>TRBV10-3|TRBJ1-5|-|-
CAISDRGSQPQHF
TGTGCCATCAGTGACAGGGGATCTCAGCCCCAGCATTTT
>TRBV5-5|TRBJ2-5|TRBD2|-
CASSGTSGRQETQYF
TGTGCCAGCAGCGGGACTAGCGGGAGACAAGAGACCCAGTACTTC
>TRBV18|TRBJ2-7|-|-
CASSPMTGGRREQYF
TGTGCCAGCTCACCGATGACAGGTGGAAGGAGGGAGCAGTACTTC
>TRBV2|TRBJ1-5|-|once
CASSRFGLGGNQPQHF
TGTGCCAGCAGTCGGTTCGGATTAGGAGGCAATCAGCCCCAGCATTTT
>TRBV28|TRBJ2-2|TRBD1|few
CASSWGTATNTGELFF
TGTGCCAGCAGTTGGGGGACAGCGACGAACACCGGGGAGCTGTTTTTT
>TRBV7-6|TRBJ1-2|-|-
CASSPGTGYDGYTF
TGTGCCAGCAGTCCAGGAACCGGCTATGATGGCTACACCTTC
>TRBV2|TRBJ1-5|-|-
CASSEAAPQPQHF
TGTGCCAGCAGTGAAGCGGCACCCCAGCCCCAGCATTTT
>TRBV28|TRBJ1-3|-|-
CASSLSAGGNTIYF
TGTGCCAGCAGTTTATCGGCAGGGGGAAACACCATATATTTT
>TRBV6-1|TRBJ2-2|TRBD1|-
CASSEFRGTDTGELFF
TGTGCCAGCAGTGAATTTCGAGGGACAGACACCGGGGAGCTGTTTTTT
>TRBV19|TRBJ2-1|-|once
CASRTPYYNEQFF
TGTGCCAGCAGGACTCCCTACTACAATGAGCAGTTCTTC
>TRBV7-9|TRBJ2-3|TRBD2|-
CASSHTSNGGSGDTQYF
TGTGCCAGCAGCCATACTTCTAACGGGGGGAGCGGAGATACGCAGTATTTT
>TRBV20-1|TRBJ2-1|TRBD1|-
CSASPLGALIQGARYEQFF
TGCAGTGCTAGTCCACTCGGGGCTTTGATACAGGGGGCGCGGTATGAGCAGTTCTTC
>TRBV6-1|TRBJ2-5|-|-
CASSEAREAMRETQYF
TGTGCCAGCAGTGAAGCGAGGGAGGCTATGAGAGAGACCCAGTACTTC
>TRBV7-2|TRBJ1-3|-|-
CASSLAGGNTGNTIYF
TGTGCCAGCAGCTTAGCCGGGGGGAATACTGGAAACACCATATATTTT
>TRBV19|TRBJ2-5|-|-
CASSIGRGSETQYF
TGTGCCAGTAGTATCGGCAGGGGTTCAGAGACCCAGTACTTC
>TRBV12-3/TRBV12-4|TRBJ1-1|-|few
CASSWNSEAFF
TGTGCCAGCAGTTGGAACAGTGAAGCTTTCTTT
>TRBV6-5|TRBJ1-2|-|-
CASRQTEFYGYTF
TGTGCCAGCAGACAGACCGAATTCTATGGCTACACCTTC
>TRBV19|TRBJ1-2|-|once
CASTNGYTF
TGTGCCAGTACTAATGGCTACACCTTC
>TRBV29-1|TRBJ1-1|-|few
CSVKPQGMNTEAFF
TGCAGCGTTAAACCCCAGGGGATGAACACTGAAGCTTTCTTT
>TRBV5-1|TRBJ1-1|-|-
CASSLQTLDMNTEAFF
TGCGCCAGCAGCTTGCAGACACTGGACATGAACACTGAAGCTTTCTTT
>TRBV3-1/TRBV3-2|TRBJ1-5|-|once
CASSSRTSNQPQHF
TGTGCCAGCAGCTCCAGAACTAGCAATCAGCCCCAGCATTTT
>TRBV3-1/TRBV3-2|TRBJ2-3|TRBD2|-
CASSQPTSGGPVGTDTQYF
TGTGCCAGCAGCCAACCGACTAGCGGGGGGCCGGTTGGCACAGATACGCAGTATTTT
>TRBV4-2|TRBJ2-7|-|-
CASSQDSGFEQYF
TGTGCCAGCAGCCAAGATTCAGGGTTCGAGCAGTACTTC
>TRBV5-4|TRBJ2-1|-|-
CASTAEGGATYNEQFF
TGTGCCAGCACCGCCGAAGGGGGGGCCACCTACAATGAGCAGTTCTTC
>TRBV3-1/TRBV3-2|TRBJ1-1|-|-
CASSRRQRNTEAFF
TGTGCCAGCAGCCGTCGACAGAGGAACACTGAAGCTTTCTTT
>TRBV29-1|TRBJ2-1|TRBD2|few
CSVEPSGSYNEQFF
TGCAGCGTTGAACCTAGCGGCTCCTACAATGAGCAGTTCTTC
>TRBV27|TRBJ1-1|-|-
CASSFLRGGTNTEAFF
TGTGCCAGCAGTTTCTTACGGGGGGGCACGAACACTGAAGCTTTCTTT
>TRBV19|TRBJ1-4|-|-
CASRSRRGPAEKLFF
TGTGCCAGTAGGTCTCGAAGGGGCCCTGCTGAAAAACTGTTTTTT
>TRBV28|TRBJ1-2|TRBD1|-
CASSLPTGGGYGYTF
TGTGCCAGCAGTCTTCCTACAGGGGGCGGCTATGGCTACACCTTC
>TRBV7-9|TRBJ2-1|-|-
CASSPIETAYNEQFF
TGTGCCAGCAGCCCCATCGAGACAGCCTACAATGAGCAGTTCTTC
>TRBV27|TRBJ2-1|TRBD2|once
CASSSRLAETSRSYNEQFF
TGTGCCAGCAGTTCTCGACTAGCGGAAACCTCCCGCTCCTACAATGAGCAGTTCTTC